This paragraph reports one T cell receptor (beta chain). The target antigen is unknown. This record belongs to a study of cytomegalovirus exposure and HLA in healthy donors. Notes on the study in general: In terms of immune exposure information, only CMV serostatus was available. For cytomegalovirus status, the classifier reportedly gave diagnoses with high specificity and sensitivity. It was taken for granted in presence/absence analyses that sequencing depth across donors was roughly uniform.

While unrecorded immune exposures were likely, the donors were nominally healthy when sampled. Vbeta (60) and Jbeta (13) primers were used in the PCR. Here immunoSEQ multiplex PCR was the method, and the copy in TCRdb shows in-frame clones only, minus some. The sample has 200,000 to 250,000 clones; over 70% are singletons. The source is a boy aged 2 to 9 in good health and CMV-seronegative. Sequenced material: PBMCs.

CDR3 nucleotide sequence: TGTGCCAGCAGCCCGACCGACAGGGGCTTTAATGAAAAACTGTTTTTT. Translated, it gives CASSPTDRGFNEKLFF. The gene calls are TRBV7-9 and TRBJ1-4; 8 nucleotides align to TRBD1. V gave up 5 bases and J gave up 4 bases; unmatched junction bases: 9. Germline loops: CDR1 SEHNR, CDR2 FQNEAQ (reference sequence). The CDR3 sequence is 16 residues long. Using reference TRBV7-9 and TRBJ1-4 for the parts outside the CDR3, the full variable domain is DTGVSQNPRHKITKRGQNVTFRCDPISEHNRLYWYRQTLGQGPEFLTYFQNEAQLEKSRLLSDRFSAERPKGSFSTLEIQRTEQGDSAMYLCASSPTDRGFNEKLFFGSGTQLSVL.